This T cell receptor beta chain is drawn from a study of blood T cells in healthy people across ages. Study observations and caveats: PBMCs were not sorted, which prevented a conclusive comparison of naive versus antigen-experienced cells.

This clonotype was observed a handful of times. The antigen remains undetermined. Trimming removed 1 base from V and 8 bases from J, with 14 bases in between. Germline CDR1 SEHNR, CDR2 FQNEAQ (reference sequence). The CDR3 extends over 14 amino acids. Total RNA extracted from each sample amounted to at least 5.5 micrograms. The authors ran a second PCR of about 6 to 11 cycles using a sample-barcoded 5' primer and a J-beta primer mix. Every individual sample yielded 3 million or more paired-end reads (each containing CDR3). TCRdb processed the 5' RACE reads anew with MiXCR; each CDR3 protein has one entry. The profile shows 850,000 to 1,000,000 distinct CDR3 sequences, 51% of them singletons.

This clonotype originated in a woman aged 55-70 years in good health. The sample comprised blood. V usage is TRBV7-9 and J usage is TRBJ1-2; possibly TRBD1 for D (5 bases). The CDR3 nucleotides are TGTGCCAGCAGCTTAGGCGCGGGGCTGCGAGGCTACACCTTC. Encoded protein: CASSLGAGLRGYTF.